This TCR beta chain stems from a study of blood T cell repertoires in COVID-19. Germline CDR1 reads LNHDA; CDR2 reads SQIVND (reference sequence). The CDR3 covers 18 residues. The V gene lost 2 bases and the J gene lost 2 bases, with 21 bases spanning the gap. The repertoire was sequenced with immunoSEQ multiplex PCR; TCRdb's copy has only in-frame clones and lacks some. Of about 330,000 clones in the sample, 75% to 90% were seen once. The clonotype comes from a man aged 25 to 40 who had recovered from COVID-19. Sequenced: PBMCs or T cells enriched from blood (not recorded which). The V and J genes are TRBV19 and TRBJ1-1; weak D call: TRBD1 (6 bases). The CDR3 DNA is TGTGCCAGTAGTATACCGATGGGGACACCCTACCCCAACACTGAAGCTTTCTTT. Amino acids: CASSIPMGTPYPNTEAFF.